The T cell receptor (beta chain) under discussion was sequenced for a study of shared clonotypes between healthy human individuals. The genomic DNA of each subset was split evenly across several immunoSEQ plates. The assay was immunoSEQ multiplex PCR, and TCRdb's table has in-frame clones only and misses some. Seen here are fewer than 600,000 clones, roughly 79% observed once, and the top ten hold 12%. This CDR3 has 15 amino acids. Germline V gene sequence: CDR1 KGHSH, CDR2 LQKENI. The V and J ends lost 5 bases and 5 bases respectively, with 19 bases between them. This receptor was obtained from a woman in her thirties or forties in good health. Some clones in this sample may be carry-over from other donors' samples. The chain is built from TRBV18 and TRBJ2-7, with a tentative D call TRBD2 (6 bases). Sequencing was done on a sample of PBMCs. The CDR3 DNA is TGTGCCAGCTCAATGGCTGGGGACTTAGGGAACGAGCAGTACTTC. This gives the protein CASSMAGDLGNEQYF.